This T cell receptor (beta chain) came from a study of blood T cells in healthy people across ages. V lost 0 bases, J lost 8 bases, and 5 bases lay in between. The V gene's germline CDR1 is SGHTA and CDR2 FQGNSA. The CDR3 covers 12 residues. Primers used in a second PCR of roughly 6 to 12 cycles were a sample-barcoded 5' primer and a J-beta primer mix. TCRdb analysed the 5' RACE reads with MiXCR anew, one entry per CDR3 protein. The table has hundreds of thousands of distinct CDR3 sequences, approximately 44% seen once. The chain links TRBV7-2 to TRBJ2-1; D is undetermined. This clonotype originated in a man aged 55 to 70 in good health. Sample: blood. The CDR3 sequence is CASSLAPHEQFF. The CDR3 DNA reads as TGTGCCAGCAGCTTAGCGCCACATGAGCAGTTCTTC.